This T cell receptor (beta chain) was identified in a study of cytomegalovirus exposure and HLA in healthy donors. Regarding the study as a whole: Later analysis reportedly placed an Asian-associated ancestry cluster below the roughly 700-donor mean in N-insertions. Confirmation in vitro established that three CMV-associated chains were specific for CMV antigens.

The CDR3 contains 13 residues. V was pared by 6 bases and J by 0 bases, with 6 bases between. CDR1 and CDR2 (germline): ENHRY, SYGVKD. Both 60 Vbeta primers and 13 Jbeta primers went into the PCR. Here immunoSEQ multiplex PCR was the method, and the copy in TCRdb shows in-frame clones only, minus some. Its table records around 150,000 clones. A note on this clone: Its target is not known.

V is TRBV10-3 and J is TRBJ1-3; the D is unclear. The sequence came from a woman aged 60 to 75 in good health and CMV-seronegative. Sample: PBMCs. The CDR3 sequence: CAIRSISGNTIYF. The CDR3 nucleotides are TGTGCCATCAGGAGCATCTCTGGAAACACCATATATTTT.